A selection of T cell receptor beta chains follows, all from one sample in a study of shared clonotypes between healthy human individuals. TCRdb's table, derived via immunoSEQ multiplex PCR, lists solely in-frame clones and lacks some. The table includes over a million clones, around 74% detected once. Sequencing used memory CD4+ T cells sorted from blood. Receptors originate from a young man in good health. The CDR3 runs from the conserved cysteine through the conserved F or W. The order of the fields is D gene, clone size, V gene, J gene, CDR3 DNA, CDR3 protein. The D gene is left open where the match is weak. Part of the rows lack a size; the others show once, few, many or a class for expanded clones.

NA	NA	TRBV28	TRBJ1-6	TGTGCCAGCAGTCTCAGACAGCTCTCCTATAATTCACCCCTCCACTTT	CASSLRQLSYNSPLHF
TRBD2	NA	TRBV5-1	TRBJ2-3	TGCGCCAGCAGCTTGAGGCGGGAGTCGCAGTATTTT	CASSLRRESQYF
NA	once	TRBV18	TRBJ1-4	TGTGCCAGCTCACCACGGGGAGGAGAAAAACTGTTTTTT	CASSPRGGEKLFF
NA	NA	TRBV5-1	TRBJ1-1	TGCGCCAGCAGCTTGGGAGCGATGAACACTGAAGCTTTCTTT	CASSLGAMNTEAFF
TRBD1	NA	TRBV6-1	TRBJ1-1	TGTGCCAGCAGTGAAAGCCCGGGCAGGGGGCTCGTGAACACTGAAGCTTTCTTT	CASSESPGRGLVNTEAFF
TRBD1	NA	TRBV11-2	TRBJ1-2	TGTGCCAGCAGGGGGGACAGCGGGCGGTATGGCTACACCTTC	CASRGDSGRYGYTF
NA	NA	TRBV7-9	TRBJ1-1	TGTGCCAGCAACCCGGGACACTGGAACACTGAAGCTTTCTTT	CASNPGHWNTEAFF
NA	NA	TRBV7-2	TRBJ2-2	TGTGCCAGCAGCTTAGTAGGGGGTGCGCTGTTTTTT	CASSLVGGALFF
NA	NA	TRBV19	TRBJ2-6	TGTGCCAGTAGTATGGAAGCAGAGATGGGCTCTGGGGCCAACGTCCTGACTTTC	CASSMEAEMGSGANVLTF
NA	NA	TRBV4-2	TRBJ2-1	TGTGCCAGCAGCCCCCTATATGTAAATGAGCAGTTCTTC	CASSPLYVNEQFF
NA	few	TRBV11-2	TRBJ2-7	TGTGCCAGCAGCCCACGGACAGAACACCCCTACGAGCAGTACTTC	CASSPRTEHPYEQYF
TRBD2	NA	TRBV5-1	TRBJ2-3	TGCGCCAGCAGCTTGGTCCAGCGGGAGACAGATACGCAGTATTTT	CASSLVQRETDTQYF
NA	NA	TRBV19	TRBJ2-5	TGTGCCACCAGTAACGTTGCCGGACAGTTACTAGAGACCCAGTACTTC	CATSNVAGQLLETQYF
TRBD1	NA	TRBV6-1	TRBJ1-2	TGTGCCAGCAGTGAATTGGGGACAGCCCCCGGTTATGGCTACACCTTC	CASSELGTAPGYGYTF
NA	NA	TRBV11-2	TRBJ2-2	TGTGCCAGCAGCTGGGCGACCACCGGGGAGCTGTTTTTT	CASSWATTGELFF
NA	once	TRBV6-6	TRBJ1-1	TGTGCCAGCAGGAAACAAGGGGAGCGAACTGAAGCTTTCTTT	CASRKQGERTEAFF
NA	NA	TRBV12-5	TRBJ1-1	TGTGCTAGTGGTTTTGGCATGAACACTGAAGCTTTCTTT	CASGFGMNTEAFF
TRBD1	many	TRBV12-5	TRBJ2-1	TGTGCTAGTGGCTTCGACAGGGGGCTCTACAATGAGCAGTTCTTC	CASGFDRGLYNEQFF
NA	NA	TRBV5-1	TRBJ2-1	TGCGCCAGCAGCTTGTTTGGAGCGAGCTCCTACAATGAGCAGTTCTTC	CASSLFGASSYNEQFF
NA	NA	TRBV5-1	TRBJ1-1	TGCGCCAGCAGCTTGGCCATGCAGGGGCGAATGGAAGCTTTCTTT	CASSLAMQGRMEAFF
NA	NA	TRBV21-1	TRBJ2-7	TGTGCCAGCAGCGGGCTAGCGGGCTCCTACGAGCAGTACTTC	CASSGLAGSYEQYF
TRBD2	NA	TRBV7-2	TRBJ2-7	TGTGCCAGCAGCACGGGACTACCCAACGAGCAGTACTTC	CASSTGLPNEQYF
NA	once	TRBV30	TRBJ2-3	TGTGCATGGCAGGGGAACGCAGATACGCAGTATTTT	CAWQGNADTQYF
TRBD1	once	TRBV19	TRBJ2-1	TGTGCCAGTAGTTACGGACAGGATTGGATCAATGAGCAGTTCTTC	CASSYGQDWINEQFF
NA	NA	TRBV7-6	TRBJ2-3	TGTGCCAGCAGCCAGAAGGTAGATACGCAGTATTTT	CASSQKVDTQYF
NA	NA	TRBV7-9	TRBJ1-2	TGTGCCAGCAGCTTATACGGGAAGAGGGAAGGGAACTATGGCTACACCTTC	CASSLYGKREGNYGYTF
NA	NA	TRBV2	TRBJ1-3	TGTGCCAGCAGTGAAGTAGGGATTGGAAACACCATATATTTT	CASSEVGIGNTIYF
NA	NA	TRBV5-6	TRBJ2-7	TGTGCCAGCAGTTTGGGGGGTAGCTCCTACGAGCAGTACTTC	CASSLGGSSYEQYF
TRBD1	NA	TRBV4-1	TRBJ2-7	TGCGCCAGCAGCCAAGGACAGGGGACCTACGAGCAGTACTTC	CASSQGQGTYEQYF
NA	NA	TRBV9	TRBJ2-6	TGTGCCAGCAGTCGGGACCTCTCTGGGGCCAACGTCCTGACTTTC	CASSRDLSGANVLTF
TRBD2	NA	TRBV5-6	TRBJ2-3	TGTGCCAGCAGCCGAGCGGGGTCCACAGATACGCAGTATTTT	CASSRAGSTDTQYF
TRBD1	NA	TRBV7-6	TRBJ1-4	TGTGCCAGCAGCTTATCACAGGGGGTTAATGAAAAACTGTTTTTT	CASSLSQGVNEKLFF
TRBD1	NA	TRBV28	TRBJ1-2	TGTGCCAGTACGGGACAGGCGACCTATGGCTACACCTTC	CASTGQATYGYTF
NA	NA	TRBV5-4	TRBJ2-7	TGTGCCAGCAGCTTGGGAGCTTCCGGGAGAGATTCCTACGAGCAGTACTTC	CASSLGASGRDSYEQYF
NA	NA	TRBV28	TRBJ2-7	TGTGCCAGTCAGAACTCCCGAACCTACGAGCAGTACTTC	CASQNSRTYEQYF
NA	NA	TRBV6-5	TRBJ2-7	TGTGCCAGCAGTTTCCAGGGGGGCAACGAGCAGTACTTC	CASSFQGGNEQYF
NA	NA	TRBV5-1	TRBJ2-5	TGCGCCAGCAGCTTGGACAGCCAAGAGACCCAGTACTTC	CASSLDSQETQYF
NA	NA	TRBV14	TRBJ1-4	TGTGCCAGCAGCCAAGCAGTAAGAGGGATCGCAACTAATGAAAAACTGTTTTTT	CASSQAVRGIATNEKLFF
NA	NA	TRBV25-1	TRBJ2-7	TGTGCCAGCAGTGAACCGAGCGGACGGCGACCCGAGCAGTACTTC	CASSEPSGRRPEQYF
TRBD1	NA	TRBV25-1	TRBJ1-1	TGTGCCAGCAGTGAACCCGGGACAGGGTCCGCTTTCTTT	CASSEPGTGSAFF
TRBD1	NA	TRBV4-3	TRBJ2-7	TGCGCCAGCAGCCAAGATCGTTCAGGGGGATCCTACGAGCAGTACTTC	CASSQDRSGGSYEQYF
TRBD1	NA	TRBV18	TRBJ2-4	TGTGCCAGCTCCTGGGACAGGGGGGACATTCAGTACTTC	CASSWDRGDIQYF
NA	few	TRBV6-5	TRBJ1-1	TGTGCCAGCAAGGGGACGGGGGGGACTGAAGCTTTCTTT	CASKGTGGTEAFF
TRBD2	NA	TRBV4-1	TRBJ2-1	TGCGCCAGCAGGGGGGGGATGAATGAGCAGTTCTTC	CASRGGMNEQFF
NA	NA	TRBV28	TRBJ1-1	TGTGCCAGCAGTGCAGACAGGAACACTGAAGCTTTCTTT	CASSADRNTEAFF
NA	NA	TRBV6-5	TRBJ1-1	TGTGCCAGCAGTTACTTCGAGAACACTGAAGCTTTCTTT	CASSYFENTEAFF
NA	NA	TRBV18	TRBJ1-3	TGTGCCAGCTCACCAGGAGGGGACTCTGGAAACACCATATATTTT	CASSPGGDSGNTIYF
NA	once	TRBV19	TRBJ2-1	TGTGCCAGTAGCCTGCTTCTAGTATCGGCCAGGAATGAGCAGTTCTTC	CASSLLLVSARNEQFF
NA	NA	TRBV6-6	TRBJ2-6	TGTGCCAGCAGTTACAAGGCGCAGACGGCCAACGTCCTGACTTTC	CASSYKAQTANVLTF
TRBD1	few	TRBV5-8	TRBJ1-4	TGTGCCAGCAGCTTGCAGGGGGCAACTAATGAAAAACTGTTTTTT	CASSLQGATNEKLFF
TRBD1	once	TRBV5-4	TRBJ2-3	TGTGCCAGCAGCCTTGGGGAACAGGGGAAAGCCACAGATACGCAGTATTTT	CASSLGEQGKATDTQYF
TRBD1	once	TRBV6-5	TRBJ2-3	TGTGCCAGCAGTTACACCGACAGGGGGCCAGATACGCAGTATTTT	CASSYTDRGPDTQYF
TRBD1	few	TRBV19	TRBJ1-1	TGTGCCAGTTCAGAGGACAGGGGCGAAGCTTTCTTT	CASSEDRGEAFF
NA	NA	TRBV5-1	TRBJ1-1	TGCGCCAGCAGCTTGGTTAGGCTAGGGGTGAACACTGAAGCTTTCTTT	CASSLVRLGVNTEAFF